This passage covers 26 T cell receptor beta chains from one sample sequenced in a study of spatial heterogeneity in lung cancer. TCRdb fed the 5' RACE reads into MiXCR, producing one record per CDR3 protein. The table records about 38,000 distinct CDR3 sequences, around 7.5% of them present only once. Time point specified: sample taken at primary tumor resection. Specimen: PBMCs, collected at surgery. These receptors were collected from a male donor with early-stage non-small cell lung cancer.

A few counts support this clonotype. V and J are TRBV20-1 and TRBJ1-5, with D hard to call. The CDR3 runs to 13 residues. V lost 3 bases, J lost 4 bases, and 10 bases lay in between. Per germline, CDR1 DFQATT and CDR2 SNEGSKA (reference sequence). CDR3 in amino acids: CSARRGINQPQHF. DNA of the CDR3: TGCAGTGCTAGGCGAGGGATTAATCAGCCCCAGCATTTT.

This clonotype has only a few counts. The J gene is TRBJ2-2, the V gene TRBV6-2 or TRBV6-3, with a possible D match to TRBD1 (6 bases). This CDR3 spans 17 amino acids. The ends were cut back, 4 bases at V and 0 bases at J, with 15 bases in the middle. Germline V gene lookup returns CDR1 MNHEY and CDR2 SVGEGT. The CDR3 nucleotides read TGTGCCAGCAGTTTTCCAGGGGTTGACCCGAACACCGGGGAGCTGTTTTTT. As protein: CASSFPGVDPNTGELFF.

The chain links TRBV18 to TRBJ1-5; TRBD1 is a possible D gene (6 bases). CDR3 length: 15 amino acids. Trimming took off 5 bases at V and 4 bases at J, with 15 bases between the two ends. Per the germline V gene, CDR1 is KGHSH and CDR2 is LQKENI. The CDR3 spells CASSSGVERNQPQHF. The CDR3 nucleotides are TGTGCCAGCTCATCAGGGGTCGAGAGGAATCAGCCCCAGCATTTT.

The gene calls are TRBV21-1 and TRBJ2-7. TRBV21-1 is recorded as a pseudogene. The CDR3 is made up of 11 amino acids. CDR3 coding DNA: TGTGCCAGCAGCAAAGTACGGGAGCAGTACTTC. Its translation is CASSKVREQYF.

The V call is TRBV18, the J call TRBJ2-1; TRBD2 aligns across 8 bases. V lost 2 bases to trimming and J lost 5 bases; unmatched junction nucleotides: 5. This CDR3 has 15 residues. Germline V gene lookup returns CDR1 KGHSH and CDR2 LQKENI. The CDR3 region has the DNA TGTGCCAGCTCACCAAGCAGCGGGAGAAACAATGAGCAGTTCTTC. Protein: CASSPSSGRNNEQFF. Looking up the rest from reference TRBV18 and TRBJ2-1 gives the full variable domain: NAGVMQNPRHLVRRRGQEARLRCSPMKGHSHVYWYRQLPEEGLKFMVYLQKENIIDESGMPKERFSAEFPKEGPSILRIQQVVRGDSAAYFCASSPSSGRNNEQFFGPGTRLTVL.

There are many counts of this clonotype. For the CDR3, the DNA is TGTGCCAGCAGTTTATCAGGCAGCCAAGAGACCCAGTACTTC. Amino acids: CASSLSGSQETQYF. V usage is TRBV27 and J usage is TRBJ2-5; D remains unclear. V was shortened by 0 bases and J by 1 base, with 6 bases between the two germline ends. This CDR3 region has 14 residues. CDR1 MNHEY and CDR2 SMNVEV come from the germline V gene (reference sequence).

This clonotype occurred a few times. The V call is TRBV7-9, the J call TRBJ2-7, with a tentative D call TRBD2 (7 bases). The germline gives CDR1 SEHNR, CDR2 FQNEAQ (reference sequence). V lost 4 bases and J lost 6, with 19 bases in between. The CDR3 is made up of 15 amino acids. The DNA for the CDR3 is TGTGCCAGCAGCTCAAGCGGGACGGGGGCGTTCGAGCAGTACGTC. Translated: CASSSSGTGAFEQYV.

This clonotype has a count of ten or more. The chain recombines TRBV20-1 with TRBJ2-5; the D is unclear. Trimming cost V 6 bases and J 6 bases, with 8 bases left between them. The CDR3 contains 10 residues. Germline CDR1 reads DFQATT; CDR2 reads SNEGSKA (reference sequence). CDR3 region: CSALDQTQYF. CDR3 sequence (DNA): TGCAGTGCCCTCGACCAGACCCAGTACTTC.

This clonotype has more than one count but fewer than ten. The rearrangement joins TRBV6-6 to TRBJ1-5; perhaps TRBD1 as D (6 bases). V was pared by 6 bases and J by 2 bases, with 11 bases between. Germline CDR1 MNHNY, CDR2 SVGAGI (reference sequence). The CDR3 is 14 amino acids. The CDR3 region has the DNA TGTGCCAGCAGCCAACAGGGTGGCAATCAGCCCCAGCATTTT. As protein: CASSQQGGNQPQHF.

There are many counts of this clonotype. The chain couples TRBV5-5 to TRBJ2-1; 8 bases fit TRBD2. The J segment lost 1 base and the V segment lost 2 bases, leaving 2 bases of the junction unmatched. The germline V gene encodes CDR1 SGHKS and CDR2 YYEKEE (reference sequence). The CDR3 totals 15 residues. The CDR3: CASSLTSGSYNEQFF. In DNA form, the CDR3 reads TGTGCCAGCAGCTTAACTAGCGGATCCTACAATGAGCAGTTCTTC. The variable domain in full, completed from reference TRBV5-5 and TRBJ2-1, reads DAGVTQSPTHLIKTRGQQVTLRCSPISGHKSVSWYQQVLGQGPQFIFQYYEKEERGRGNFPDRFSARQFPNYSSELNVNALLLGDSALYLCASSLTSGSYNEQFFGPGTRLTVL.

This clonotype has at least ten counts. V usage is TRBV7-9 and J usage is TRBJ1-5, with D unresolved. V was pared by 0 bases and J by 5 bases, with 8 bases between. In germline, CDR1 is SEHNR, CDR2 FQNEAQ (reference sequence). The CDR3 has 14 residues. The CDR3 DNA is TGTGCCAGCAGCTTAGCCGGCGGGGATCAGCCCCAGCATTTT. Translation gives CASSLAGGDQPQHF.

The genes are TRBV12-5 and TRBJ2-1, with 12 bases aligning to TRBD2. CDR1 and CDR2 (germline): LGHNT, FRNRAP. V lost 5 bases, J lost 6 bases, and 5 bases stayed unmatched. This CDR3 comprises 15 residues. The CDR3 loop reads CASGPLAGGLNEQFF. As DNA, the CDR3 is TGTGCTAGTGGTCCACTAGCGGGAGGCCTCAATGAGCAGTTCTTC.

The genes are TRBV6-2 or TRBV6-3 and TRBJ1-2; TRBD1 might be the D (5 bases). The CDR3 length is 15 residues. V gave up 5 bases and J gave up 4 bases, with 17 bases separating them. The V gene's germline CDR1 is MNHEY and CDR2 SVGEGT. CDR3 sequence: CASSPDSGSFYGYTF. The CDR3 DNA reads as TGTGCCAGCAGTCCAGACAGTGGATCCTTCTATGGCTACACCTTC.

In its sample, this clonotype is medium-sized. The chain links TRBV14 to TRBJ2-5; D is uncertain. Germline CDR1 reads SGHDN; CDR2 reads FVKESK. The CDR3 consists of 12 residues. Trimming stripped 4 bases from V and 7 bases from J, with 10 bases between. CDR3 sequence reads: CASSPTGWTQYF. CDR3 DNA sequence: TGTGCCAGCAGCCCCACTGGTTGGACCCAGTACTTC.

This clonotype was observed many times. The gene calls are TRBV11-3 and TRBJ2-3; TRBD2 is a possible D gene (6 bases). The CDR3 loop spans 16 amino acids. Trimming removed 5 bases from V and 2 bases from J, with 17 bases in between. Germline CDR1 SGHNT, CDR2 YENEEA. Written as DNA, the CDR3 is TGTGCCAGCAGCGCCGGACAACTAGCTGTCACAGATACGCAGTATTTT. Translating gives CASSAGQLAVTDTQYF.

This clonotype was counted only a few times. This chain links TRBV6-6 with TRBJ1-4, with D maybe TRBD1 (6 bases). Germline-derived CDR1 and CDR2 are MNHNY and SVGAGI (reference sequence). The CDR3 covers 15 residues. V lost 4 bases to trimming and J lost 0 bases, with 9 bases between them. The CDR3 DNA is TGTGCCAGCAGTTTCCGGGGGCCAACTAATGAAAAACTGTTTTTT. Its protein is CASSFRGPTNEKLFF.

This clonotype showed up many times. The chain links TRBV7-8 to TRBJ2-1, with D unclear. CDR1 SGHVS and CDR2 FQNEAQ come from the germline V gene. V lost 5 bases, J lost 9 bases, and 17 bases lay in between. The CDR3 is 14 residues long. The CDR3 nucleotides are TGTGCCAGCAGCAAAATAAAGACGGCAATTGAGCAGTTCTTC. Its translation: CASSKIKTAIEQFF.

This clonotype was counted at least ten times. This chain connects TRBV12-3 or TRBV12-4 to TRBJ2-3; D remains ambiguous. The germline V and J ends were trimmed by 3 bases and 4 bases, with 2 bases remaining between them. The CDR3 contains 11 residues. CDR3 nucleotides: TGTGCCAGCAGTTTGTCAGATACGCAGTATTTT. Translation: CASSLSDTQYF.

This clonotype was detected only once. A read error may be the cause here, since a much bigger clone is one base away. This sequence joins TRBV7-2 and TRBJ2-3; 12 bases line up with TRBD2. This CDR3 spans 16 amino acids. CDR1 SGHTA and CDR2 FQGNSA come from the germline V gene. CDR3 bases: TGTGCCAACAGCAGAGCTAGCGGGGGGGCCTCAGATACGCAGTATTTT. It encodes CANSRASGGASDTQYF.

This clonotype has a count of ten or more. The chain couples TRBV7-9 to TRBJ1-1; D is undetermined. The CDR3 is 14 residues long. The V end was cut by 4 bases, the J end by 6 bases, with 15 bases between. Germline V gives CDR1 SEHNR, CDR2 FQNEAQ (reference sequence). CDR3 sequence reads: CASSSRGGSAEAFF. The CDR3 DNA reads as TGTGCCAGCAGCTCTCGTGGAGGGTCCGCTGAAGCTTTCTTT.

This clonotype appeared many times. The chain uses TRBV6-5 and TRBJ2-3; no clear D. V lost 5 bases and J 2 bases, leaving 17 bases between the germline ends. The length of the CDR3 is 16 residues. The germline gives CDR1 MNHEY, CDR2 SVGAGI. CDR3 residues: CASSARLPRFTDTQYF. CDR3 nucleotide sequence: TGTGCCAGCAGTGCACGGCTACCTCGATTCACAGATACGCAGTATTTT.

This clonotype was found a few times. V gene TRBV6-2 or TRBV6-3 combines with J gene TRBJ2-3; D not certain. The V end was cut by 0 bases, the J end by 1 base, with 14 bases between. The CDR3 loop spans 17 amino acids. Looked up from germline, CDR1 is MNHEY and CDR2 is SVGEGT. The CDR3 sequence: CASSYSTQGIGTDTQYF. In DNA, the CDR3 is TGTGCCAGCAGTTACTCGACCCAAGGAATCGGCACAGATACGCAGTATTTT.

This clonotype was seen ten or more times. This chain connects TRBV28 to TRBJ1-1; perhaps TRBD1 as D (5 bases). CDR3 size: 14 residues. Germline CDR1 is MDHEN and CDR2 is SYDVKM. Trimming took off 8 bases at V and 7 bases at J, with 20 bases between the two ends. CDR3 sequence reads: CASGEGPGRGEAFF. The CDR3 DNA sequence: TGTGCCAGCGGCGAAGGCCCCGGAAGGGGTGAAGCTTTCTTT.

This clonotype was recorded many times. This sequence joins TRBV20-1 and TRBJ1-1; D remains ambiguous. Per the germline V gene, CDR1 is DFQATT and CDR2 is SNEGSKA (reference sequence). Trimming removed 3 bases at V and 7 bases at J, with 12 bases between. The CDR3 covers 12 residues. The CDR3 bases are TGCAGTGCTAGTCTTTCGAGGGATGAAGCTTTCTTT. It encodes CSASLSRDEAFF.

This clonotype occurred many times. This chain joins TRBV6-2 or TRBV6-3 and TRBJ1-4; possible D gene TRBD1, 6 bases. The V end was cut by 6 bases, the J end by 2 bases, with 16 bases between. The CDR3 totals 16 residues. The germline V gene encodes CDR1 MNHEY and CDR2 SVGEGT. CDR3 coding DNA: TGTGCCAGCAGAGCTACAGGGAGGGCGACTAATGAAAAACTGTTTTTT. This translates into CASRATGRATNEKLFF.

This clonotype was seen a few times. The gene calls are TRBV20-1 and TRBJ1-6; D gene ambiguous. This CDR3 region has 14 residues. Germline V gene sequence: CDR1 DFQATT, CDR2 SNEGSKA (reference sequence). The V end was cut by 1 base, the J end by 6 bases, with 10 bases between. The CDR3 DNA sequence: TGCAGTGCTAGAGTCCCAGGATCTAATTCACCCCTCCACTTT. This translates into CSARVPGSNSPLHF.